Below, 10 T cell receptor beta chains from the same sample are listed, as sequenced in a study of T cells in Graves' hyperthyroidism and ophthalmopathy. RNA transcripts gave rise to amplified TCR beta CDR3 regions. A first-round RT-PCR of the TCR CDR3 used the HTBI primer set. From the multiplex PCR reads, TCRdb called clonotypes with MiXCR, one entry per CDR3 protein. The table includes hundreds of thousands of distinct CDR3 sequences, around 16% detected once. Sequencing input: blood. The receptors were sampled from a woman aged 25 to 39 with Graves' hyperthyroidism.

This clonotype was counted a few times. The genes are TRBV5-1 and TRBJ2-5, with D tentatively TRBD1 or TRBD2 (5 bases each). Germline V gene sequence: CDR1 SGHRS, CDR2 YFSETQ. V dropped 2 bases and J dropped 2 bases, with 13 bases sitting between them. The CDR3 sequence is 15 residues long. CDR3 loop: CASSLEGTQQETQYF. The CDR3 nucleotides are TGCGCCAGCAGCTTAGAAGGGACCCAGCAAGAGACCCAGTACTTC.

This clonotype was recorded at least ten times. CDR3 sequence reads: CSEATSTDTQYF. CDR3 coding DNA: TGCAGTGAGGCGACTAGCACAGATACGCAGTATTTT. The chain links TRBV20-1 to TRBJ2-3; no reliable D call. The CDR3 consists of 12 residues. V shed 7 bases and J shed 0 bases, with 8 bases lying between them. Germline V gives CDR1 DFQATT, CDR2 SNEGSKA (reference sequence).

This clonotype was picked up many times. The chain has TRBV7-3 and TRBJ2-1, with unresolved D. Trimming left V 3 bases short and J 0 bases short, with 15 bases between. Germline CDR1 SGHTA, CDR2 FQGTGA. CDR3 length: 17 residues. CDR3 amino acids: CASSFTTPLSSYNEQFF. The CDR3 nucleotides are TGTGCCAGCAGCTTTACTACCCCACTGAGCTCCTACAATGAGCAGTTCTTC.

This clonotype was counted a few times. CDR3 loop: CASSQMLRNYEQYF. CDR3 in DNA: TGCGCCAGCAGCCAAATGCTCAGGAACTACGAGCAGTACTTC. This chain joins TRBV4-1 and TRBJ2-7; D is unresolved. Between the trimmed V and J ends, which lost 2 bases and 3 bases, there was a span of 11 bases. Per the germline V gene, CDR1 is MGHRA and CDR2 is YSYEKL. The CDR3 totals 14 residues.

Many counts were recorded for this clonotype. At one end, the junction sequence differs from germline, possibly due to a read error. V usage is TRBV5-1 and J usage is TRBJ1-1; the match to TRBD1 covers 8 bases. Per germline, CDR1 SGHRS and CDR2 YFSETQ. CDR3 length: 13 amino acids. In DNA form, the CDR3 reads TGTGCCAGCAGCGGAACAGGGGGAACTGAAGCTTTCTTT. This sequence encodes CASSGTGGTEAFF.

V is TRBV18 and J is TRBJ2-7; D unclear. Trimming stripped 5 bases from V and 6 bases from J, with 17 bases between. This CDR3 contains 14 residues. Looked up from germline, CDR1 is KGHSH and CDR2 is LQKENI. CDR3 nucleotide sequence: TGTGCCAGCTCAAGCCCCCCCGGTGGCGCCGAGCAGTACTTC. This translates into CASSSPPGGAEQYF.

In regard to this clonotype: This sequence may be a read error, since a much larger clone differs from it by one base. The CDR3 loop reads CSARRGSVDEQFF. The CDR3 DNA is TGCAGTGCTAGACGCGGGAGTGTCGACGAGCAGTTCTTC. The gene calls are TRBV20-1 and TRBJ2-1; 7 positions match TRBD2. This CDR3 is 13 amino acids long. Trimming cost V 2 bases and J 10 bases; bases outside gene matches: 8. Germline CDR1 is DFQATT and CDR2 is SNEGSKA (reference sequence).

This clonotype was recorded at least ten times. The chain recombines TRBV12-3 or TRBV12-4 with TRBJ2-7; TRBD1 agrees at 8 bases. This CDR3 region has 14 residues. V was pared by 7 bases and J by 2 bases, with 7 bases of the junction left unmatched. CDR3 sequence: CASNPGQAPYEQYF. The CDR3 DNA reads as TGTGCCAGCAATCCGGGACAGGCTCCCTACGAGCAGTACTTC.

This clonotype was picked up many times. The V gene is TRBV4-2, the J gene TRBJ1-2, with 8 bases aligning to TRBD1. V trimming: 1 base; J trimming: 7 bases; junction bases outside the gene matches: 8. CDR3 length: 15 residues. The germline V gene has CDR1 LGHNA and CDR2 YNFKEQ. CDR3 protein: CASSQGQGAARGYTF. DNA for the CDR3: TGTGCCAGCAGCCAAGGTCAGGGGGCGGCTCGTGGCTACACCTTC.

This clonotype has just a few counts. V gene TRBV29-1 combines with J gene TRBJ2-5, with 9 bases matching TRBD2. CDR1 SQVTM and CDR2 ANQGSEA come from the germline V gene. V was pared by 7 bases and J by 3 bases, with 6 bases of the junction left unmatched. CDR3 length: 13 residues. As DNA, the CDR3 is TGCAGCGCGCCGGGACTAGCAGAAGAGACCCAGTACTTC. Translating gives CSAPGLAEETQYF.